This entry describes one T cell receptor (beta chain). The same CDR3 can be traced to other DNA sequences in this sample. In the naive CD8 group, cells lacked CD45RO and were positively selected for CCR7, so terminally differentiated effector memory CD45RA+ cells were left out. Trimming shortened V by 0 bases and J by 3 bases, and 3 bases separated the two germline ends. This CDR3 contains 13 residues. Germline assignment: CDR1 MNHEY and CDR2 SMNVEV (reference sequence). Deep was the level at which the assay was run. Method: immunoSEQ multiplex PCR; TCRdb's copy keeps in-frame clones and lacks some. The repertoire holds around 600,000 clones, roughly 95% seen once, with over 0.1% in the top ten. This entry is derived from a study of shared clonotypes between healthy human individuals.

Sequencing input: naive CD8+ T cells sorted from blood. The clonotype originates from a woman aged 30 to 39 in good health. The chain carries TRBV27 and TRBJ2-1; D ambiguous. The CDR3 here is CASSLSSYNEQFF. In DNA form, the CDR3 reads TGTGCCAGCAGTTTATCGAGCTACAATGAGCAGTTCTTC.